The rows below give T cell receptor beta chains drawn from one sample of a study of blood T cell repertoires in COVID-19. Clones were sequenced by immunoSEQ multiplex PCR, and TCRdb holds only the in-frame ones, with some missing. The data contain a few hundred thousand clones, around nine tenths of them singletons. Sequenced sample: PBMCs or T cells enriched from blood (not recorded which). Source of these receptors: a woman aged 50 to 60 who had recovered from COVID-19. The CDR3 runs from the conserved cysteine through the conserved F or W. A D gene is named only where the DNA matches it firmly. Clone size is stated in some rows and not others, as once, few, many or a class when expanded.

d_call: -; v_call: TRBV28; clone_size: -; j_call: TRBJ2-7; cdr3_aa: CASTTRWATEQYF; cdr3_nt: TGTGCCAGCACTACTCGATGGGCGACCGAGCAGTACTTC
d_call: TRBD1; v_call: TRBV11-2; clone_size: -; j_call: TRBJ2-2; cdr3_aa: CASSLEARGLDTGELFF; cdr3_nt: TGTGCCAGCAGCTTAGAGGCCAGGGGGTTGGACACCGGGGAGCTGTTTTTT
d_call: TRBD1; v_call: TRBV7-8; clone_size: -; j_call: TRBJ2-4; cdr3_aa: CASSNRQGEDIQYF; cdr3_nt: TGTGCCAGCAGCAACAGACAGGGGGAGGACATTCAGTACTTC
d_call: -; v_call: TRBV7-2; clone_size: -; j_call: TRBJ2-7; cdr3_aa: CASSLEWGLGEQYF; cdr3_nt: TGTGCCAGCAGCTTAGAATGGGGGCTAGGGGAGCAGTACTTC
d_call: -; v_call: TRBV12-2; clone_size: -; j_call: TRBJ1-2; cdr3_aa: CASRFWTGPFYGYTF; cdr3_nt: TGTGCAAGTCGCTTTTGGACAGGGCCCTTCTATGGCTACACCTTC
d_call: -; v_call: TRBV7-9; clone_size: -; j_call: TRBJ1-4; cdr3_aa: CASSPIDGDLDEKLFF; cdr3_nt: TGTGCCAGCAGCCCGATAGACGGGGACTTGGATGAAAAACTGTTTTTT
d_call: -; v_call: TRBV1; clone_size: -; j_call: TRBJ1-6; cdr3_aa: CTSSQPGQLYSPLHF; cdr3_nt: TGCACCAGCAGCCAGCCGGGACAGCTTTATTCACCCCTCCACTTT
d_call: -; v_call: TRBV3-1/TRBV3-2; clone_size: -; j_call: TRBJ2-2; cdr3_aa: CASSQDLGPARELFF; cdr3_nt: TGTGCCAGCAGCCAAGATCTAGGTCCAGCCAGGGAGCTGTTTTTT
d_call: TRBD2; v_call: TRBV5-1; clone_size: -; j_call: TRBJ2-3; cdr3_aa: CASSSLAGGQGDTQYF; cdr3_nt: TGCGCCAGCAGCTCTCTAGCGGGGGGGCAGGGAGATACGCAGTATTTT
d_call: -; v_call: TRBV30; clone_size: -; j_call: TRBJ2-1; cdr3_aa: CAWTVYNEQFF; cdr3_nt: TGTGCCTGGACAGTTTACAATGAGCAGTTCTTC
d_call: -; v_call: TRBV4-1; clone_size: -; j_call: TRBJ2-2; cdr3_aa: CASSQYGAGELFF; cdr3_nt: TGCGCCAGCAGCCAATACGGGGCCGGGGAGCTGTTTTTT
d_call: -; v_call: TRBV6-5; clone_size: -; j_call: TRBJ2-7; cdr3_aa: CASTVRVDYEQYF; cdr3_nt: TGTGCCAGCACTGTCAGGGTTGACTACGAGCAGTACTTC
d_call: -; v_call: TRBV21-1; clone_size: -; j_call: TRBJ1-1; cdr3_aa: CASRPWDSRMNTEAFF; cdr3_nt: TGTGCCAGCAGGCCCTGGGACAGCAGAATGAACACTGAAGCTTTCTTT
d_call: -; v_call: TRBV6-5; clone_size: once; j_call: TRBJ2-1; cdr3_aa: CASSYSGTHYNEQFF; cdr3_nt: TGTGCCAGCAGTTACTCCGGGACACACTACAATGAGCAGTTCTTC
d_call: TRBD2; v_call: TRBV5-4; clone_size: few; j_call: TRBJ2-2; cdr3_aa: CASSLELAGGELFF; cdr3_nt: TGTGCCAGCAGCTTGGAACTAGCGGGGGGGGAGCTGTTTTTT
d_call: -; v_call: TRBV28; clone_size: -; j_call: TRBJ1-2; cdr3_aa: CASTPPRGNGYTF; cdr3_nt: TGTGCCAGCACCCCGCCGCGGGGGAATGGCTACACCTTC
d_call: TRBD2; v_call: TRBV7-9; clone_size: -; j_call: TRBJ2-3; cdr3_aa: CASSLSALAGGTDTQYF; cdr3_nt: TGTGCCAGCAGCCTCTCGGCCCTAGCGGGGGGCACAGATACGCAGTATTTT
d_call: TRBD1; v_call: TRBV12-5; clone_size: -; j_call: TRBJ1-2; cdr3_aa: CASGPGDRDYGYTF; cdr3_nt: TGTGCTAGTGGTCCTGGGGACAGAGACTATGGCTACACCTTC
d_call: TRBD1; v_call: TRBV29-1; clone_size: few; j_call: TRBJ1-1; cdr3_aa: CSAGTGGRNTEAFF; cdr3_nt: TGCAGCGCGGGGACAGGGGGGAGGAACACTGAAGCTTTCTTT
d_call: TRBD2; v_call: TRBV13; clone_size: -; j_call: TRBJ2-7; cdr3_aa: CASSRGGASEQYF; cdr3_nt: TGTGCCAGCAGCCGCGGGGGGGCAAGCGAGCAGTACTTC
d_call: -; v_call: TRBV6-2/TRBV6-3; clone_size: -; j_call: TRBJ1-5; cdr3_aa: CASSSGSGWGQPQHF; cdr3_nt: TGTGCCAGCAGTTCGGGTTCAGGGTGGGGTCAGCCCCAGCATTTT
d_call: -; v_call: TRBV4-3; clone_size: -; j_call: TRBJ1-2; cdr3_aa: CASSLRTGHGYTF; cdr3_nt: TGCGCCAGCAGCCTCAGAACAGGGCATGGCTACACCTTC
d_call: TRBD2; v_call: TRBV27; clone_size: -; j_call: TRBJ2-5; cdr3_aa: CASSLYRGGQETQYF; cdr3_nt: TGTGCCAGCAGTTTGTACCGGGGGGGCCAAGAGACCCAGTACTTC
d_call: -; v_call: TRBV28; clone_size: -; j_call: TRBJ1-1; cdr3_aa: CASRQAEGRGGEAFF; cdr3_nt: TGTGCCAGCAGGCAGGCAGAAGGGAGGGGTGGTGAAGCTTTCTTT
d_call: TRBD1; v_call: TRBV12-3/TRBV12-4; clone_size: once; j_call: TRBJ1-2; cdr3_aa: CASSLQGADGYTF; cdr3_nt: TGTGCCAGCAGTTTACAGGGGGCAGATGGCTACACCTTC
d_call: -; v_call: TRBV14; clone_size: -; j_call: TRBJ2-3; cdr3_aa: CASSLQGPTTDTQYF; cdr3_nt: TGTGCCAGCAGCCTACAGGGACCCACCACAGATACGCAGTATTTT
d_call: TRBD1; v_call: TRBV19; clone_size: once; j_call: TRBJ2-3; cdr3_aa: CASTRGIRTGLTDTQYF; cdr3_nt: TGTGCCAGTACCCGAGGGATTAGGACAGGGCTCACAGATACGCAGTATTTT
d_call: -; v_call: TRBV19; clone_size: once; j_call: TRBJ1-5; cdr3_aa: CASSIRGSGPQHF; cdr3_nt: TGTGCCAGTAGTATCAGGGGATCTGGGCCCCAGCATTTT
d_call: -; v_call: TRBV5-1; clone_size: once; j_call: TRBJ1-1; cdr3_aa: CASSLLPDPAEAFF; cdr3_nt: TGCGCCAGCAGCCTGCTGCCTGATCCGGCTGAAGCTTTCTTT
d_call: -; v_call: TRBV4-3; clone_size: -; j_call: TRBJ1-1; cdr3_aa: CASSQVPETLNTEAFF; cdr3_nt: TGCGCCAGCAGCCAAGTCCCCGAGACATTGAACACTGAAGCTTTCTTT
d_call: TRBD1; v_call: TRBV30; clone_size: -; j_call: TRBJ1-1; cdr3_aa: CAWRRTGTGPKDVF; cdr3_nt: TGTGCCTGGAGGCGAACCGGGACAGGGCCTAAGGATGTCTTT
d_call: TRBD1; v_call: TRBV28; clone_size: -; j_call: TRBJ1-2; cdr3_aa: CASSRDSDYGYTF; cdr3_nt: TGTGCCAGCAGTCGGGACAGTGACTATGGCTACACCTTC
d_call: TRBD1; v_call: TRBV5-1; clone_size: -; j_call: TRBJ2-5; cdr3_aa: CASSPTTGGETQYF; cdr3_nt: TGCGCCAGCAGCCCGACCACAGGGGGTGAGACCCAGTACTTC
d_call: TRBD1; v_call: TRBV16; clone_size: -; j_call: TRBJ1-5; cdr3_aa: CASSQDDRGYSNQPQHF; cdr3_nt: TGTGCCAGCAGCCAAGATGACAGGGGCTATAGCAATCAGCCCCAGCATTTT
d_call: -; v_call: TRBV20-1; clone_size: -; j_call: TRBJ2-7; cdr3_aa: CSASQDEQYF; cdr3_nt: TGCAGTGCTAGTCAGGACGAGCAGTACTTC
d_call: TRBD2; v_call: TRBV6-4; clone_size: -; j_call: TRBJ2-1; cdr3_aa: CASSDGLAGNEQFF; cdr3_nt: TGTGCCAGCAGTGACGGACTAGCGGGGAATGAGCAGTTCTTC
d_call: TRBD1; v_call: TRBV2; clone_size: -; j_call: TRBJ1-2; cdr3_aa: CASKSQGVNYGYTF; cdr3_nt: TGTGCCAGCAAGTCGCAGGGGGTGAACTATGGCTACACCTTC
d_call: TRBD1; v_call: TRBV4-1; clone_size: -; j_call: TRBJ1-6; cdr3_aa: CASSRDVDRSYNSPLHF; cdr3_nt: TGCGCCAGCAGCCGGGACGTGGACAGGTCTTATAATTCACCCCTCCACTTT
d_call: -; v_call: TRBV6-4; clone_size: once; j_call: TRBJ1-6; cdr3_aa: CASSDLLEGSPLHF; cdr3_nt: TGTGCCAGCAGTGACTTATTGGAGGGATCACCCCTCCACTTT
d_call: -; v_call: TRBV5-6; clone_size: -; j_call: TRBJ1-4; cdr3_aa: CASSLAPEIANEKLFF; cdr3_nt: TGTGCCAGCAGCTTGGCTCCGGAGATCGCTAATGAAAAACTGTTTTTT
d_call: TRBD1; v_call: TRBV5-4; clone_size: -; j_call: TRBJ2-1; cdr3_aa: CASSLPDRGRFNEQFF; cdr3_nt: TGTGCCAGCAGCTTGCCCGACAGGGGGCGATTCAATGAGCAGTTCTTC
d_call: -; v_call: TRBV28; clone_size: -; j_call: TRBJ1-2; cdr3_aa: CASGQPNLGNYGYTF; cdr3_nt: TGTGCCAGCGGACAGCCAAACCTTGGAAACTATGGCTACACCTTC
d_call: TRBD1; v_call: TRBV6-5; clone_size: -; j_call: TRBJ2-1; cdr3_aa: CASSPRDSSYNEQFF; cdr3_nt: TGTGCCAGCAGTCCCCGGGACAGCTCCTACAATGAGCAGTTCTTC
d_call: TRBD1; v_call: TRBV7-8; clone_size: -; j_call: TRBJ1-5; cdr3_aa: CASSWDRANNQPQHF; cdr3_nt: TGTGCCAGCAGCTGGGACAGGGCGAACAATCAGCCCCAGCATTTT
d_call: -; v_call: TRBV6-5; clone_size: -; j_call: TRBJ2-7; cdr3_aa: CASSSENSYEQYF; cdr3_nt: TGTGCCAGCAGTTCCGAGAACTCCTACGAGCAGTACTTC
d_call: TRBD1; v_call: TRBV19; clone_size: -; j_call: TRBJ1-4; cdr3_aa: CASSIPGGGKKLFF; cdr3_nt: TGTGCCAGTAGTATCCCAGGGGGAGGTAAAAAACTGTTTTTT
d_call: -; v_call: TRBV3-1/TRBV3-2; clone_size: -; j_call: TRBJ2-3; cdr3_aa: CASSRGNADTQYF; cdr3_nt: TGTGCCAGCAGCCGCGGGAATGCAGATACGCAGTATTTT
d_call: -; v_call: TRBV24-1; clone_size: once; j_call: TRBJ2-2; cdr3_aa: CATSDPGNHGELFF; cdr3_nt: TGTGCCACCAGTGATCCAGGGAATCACGGGGAGCTGTTTTTT
d_call: TRBD2; v_call: TRBV19; clone_size: -; j_call: TRBJ2-7; cdr3_aa: CASSIKGLAGGTHEQYF; cdr3_nt: TGTGCCAGTAGTATTAAGGGACTAGCGGGGGGAACCCACGAGCAGTACTTC
d_call: -; v_call: TRBV2; clone_size: -; j_call: TRBJ1-6; cdr3_aa: CASSADRTSPLHF; cdr3_nt: TGTGCCAGCAGTGCAGACAGAACTTCACCCCTCCACTTT
d_call: -; v_call: TRBV4-1; clone_size: -; j_call: TRBJ1-6; cdr3_aa: CASSDTAGQSSYNSPLHF; cdr3_nt: TGCGCCAGCAGCGATACAGCAGGGCAGAGCTCCTATAATTCACCCCTCCACTTT
d_call: -; v_call: TRBV10-3; clone_size: -; j_call: TRBJ1-3; cdr3_aa: CAISEEAGPSGNTIYF; cdr3_nt: TGTGCCATCAGTGAGGAGGCAGGGCCCTCTGGAAACACCATATATTTT
d_call: TRBD1; v_call: TRBV18; clone_size: -; j_call: TRBJ1-1; cdr3_aa: CASSPGTGGMGTEAFF; cdr3_nt: TGTGCCAGCTCACCGGGGACAGGGGGCATGGGCACTGAAGCTTTCTTT